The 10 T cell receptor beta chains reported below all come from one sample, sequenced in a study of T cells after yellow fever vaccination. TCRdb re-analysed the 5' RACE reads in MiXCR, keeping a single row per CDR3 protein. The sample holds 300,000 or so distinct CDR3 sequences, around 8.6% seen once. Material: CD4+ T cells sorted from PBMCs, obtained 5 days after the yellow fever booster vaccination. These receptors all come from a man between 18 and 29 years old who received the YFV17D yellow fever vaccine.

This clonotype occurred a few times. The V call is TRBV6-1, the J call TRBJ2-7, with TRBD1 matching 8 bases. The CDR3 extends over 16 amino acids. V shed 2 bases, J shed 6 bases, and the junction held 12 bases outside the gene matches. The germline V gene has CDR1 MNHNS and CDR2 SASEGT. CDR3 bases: TGTGCCAGCAGTGAAAGAATCGGACAGGGCCCCCGCGAGCAGTACTTC. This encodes CASSERIGQGPREQYF.

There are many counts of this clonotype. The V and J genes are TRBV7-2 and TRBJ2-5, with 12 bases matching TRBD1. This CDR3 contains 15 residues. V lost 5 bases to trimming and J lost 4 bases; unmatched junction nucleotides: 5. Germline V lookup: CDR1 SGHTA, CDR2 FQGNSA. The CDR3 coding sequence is TGTGCCAGCAGCCCCGGGACAGGGGGCTCAGAGACCCAGTACTTC. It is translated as CASSPGTGGSETQYF.

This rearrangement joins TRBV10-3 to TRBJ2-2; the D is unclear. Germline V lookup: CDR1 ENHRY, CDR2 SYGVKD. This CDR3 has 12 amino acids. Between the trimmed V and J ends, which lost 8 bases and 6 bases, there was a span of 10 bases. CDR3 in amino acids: CAILRASGELFF. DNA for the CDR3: TGTGCCATCCTTCGGGCGTCCGGGGAGCTGTTTTTT.

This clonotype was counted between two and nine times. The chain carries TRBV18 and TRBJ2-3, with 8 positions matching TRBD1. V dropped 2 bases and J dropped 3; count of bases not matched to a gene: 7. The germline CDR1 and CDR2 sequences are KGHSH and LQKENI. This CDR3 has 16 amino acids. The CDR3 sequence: CASSPNRQGATDTQYF. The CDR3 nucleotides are TGTGCCAGCTCACCAAACCGGCAGGGGGCAACAGATACGCAGTATTTT.

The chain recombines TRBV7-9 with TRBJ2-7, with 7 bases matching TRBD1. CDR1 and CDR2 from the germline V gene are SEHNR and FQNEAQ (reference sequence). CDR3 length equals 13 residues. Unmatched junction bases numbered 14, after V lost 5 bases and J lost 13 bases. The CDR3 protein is CASSPGTVYEPYF. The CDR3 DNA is TGTGCCAGCAGCCCCGGGACAGTCTACGAGCCCTACTTC.

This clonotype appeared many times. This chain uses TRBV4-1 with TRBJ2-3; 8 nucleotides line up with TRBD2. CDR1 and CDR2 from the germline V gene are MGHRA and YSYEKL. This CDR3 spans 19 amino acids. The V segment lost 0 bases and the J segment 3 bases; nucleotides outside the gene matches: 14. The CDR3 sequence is CASSQDRWRGVKGTDTQYF. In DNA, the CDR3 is TGCGCCAGCAGCCAAGATCGATGGCGGGGGGTCAAGGGGACAGATACGCAGTATTTT.

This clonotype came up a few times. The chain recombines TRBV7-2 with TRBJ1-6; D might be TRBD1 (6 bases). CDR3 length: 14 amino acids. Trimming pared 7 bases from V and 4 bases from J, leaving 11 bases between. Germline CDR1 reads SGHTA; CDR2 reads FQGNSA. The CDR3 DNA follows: TGTGCCAGCAAAAATACAGGGTATAATTCACCCCTCCACTTT. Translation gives CASKNTGYNSPLHF.

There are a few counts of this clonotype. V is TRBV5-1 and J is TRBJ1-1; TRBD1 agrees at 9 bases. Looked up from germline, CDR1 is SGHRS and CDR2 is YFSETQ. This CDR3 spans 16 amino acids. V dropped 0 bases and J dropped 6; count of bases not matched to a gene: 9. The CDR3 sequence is CASSLAGQGKYPEAFF. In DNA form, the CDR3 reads TGCGCCAGCAGCTTGGCCGGACAGGGGAAGTATCCTGAAGCTTTCTTT.

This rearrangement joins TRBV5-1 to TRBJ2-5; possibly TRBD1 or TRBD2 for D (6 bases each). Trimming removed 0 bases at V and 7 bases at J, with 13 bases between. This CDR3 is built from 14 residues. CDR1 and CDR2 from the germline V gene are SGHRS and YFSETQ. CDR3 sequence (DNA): TGCGCCAGCAGCTTGGCGGGGGCCTCATGGACCCAGTACTTC. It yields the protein CASSLAGASWTQYF.

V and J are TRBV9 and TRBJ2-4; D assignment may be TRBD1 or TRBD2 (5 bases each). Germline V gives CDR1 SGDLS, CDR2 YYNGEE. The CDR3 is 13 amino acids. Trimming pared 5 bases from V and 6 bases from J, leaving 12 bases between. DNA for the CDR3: TGTGCCAGCAGTGCCGGGACGACAAACATTCAGTACTTC. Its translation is CASSAGTTNIQYF.